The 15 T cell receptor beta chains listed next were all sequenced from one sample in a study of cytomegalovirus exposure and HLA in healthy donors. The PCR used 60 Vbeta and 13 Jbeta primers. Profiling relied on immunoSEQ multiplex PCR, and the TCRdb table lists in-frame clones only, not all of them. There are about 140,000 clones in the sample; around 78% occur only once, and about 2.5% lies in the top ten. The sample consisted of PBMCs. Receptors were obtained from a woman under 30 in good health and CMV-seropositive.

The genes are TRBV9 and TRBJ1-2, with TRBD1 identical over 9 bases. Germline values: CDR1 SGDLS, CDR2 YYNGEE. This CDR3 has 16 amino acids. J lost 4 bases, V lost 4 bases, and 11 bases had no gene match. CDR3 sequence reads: CASSRSTGQGFYGYTF. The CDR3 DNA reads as TGTGCCAGCAGCAGATCGACGGGACAGGGCTTCTATGGCTACACCTTC.

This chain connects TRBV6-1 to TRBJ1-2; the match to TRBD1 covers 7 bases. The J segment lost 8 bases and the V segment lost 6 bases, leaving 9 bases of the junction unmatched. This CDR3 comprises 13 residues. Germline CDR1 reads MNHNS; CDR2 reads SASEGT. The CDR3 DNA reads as TGTGCCAGCAGACCTACAGGGGTATCGGGCTACACCTTC. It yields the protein CASRPTGVSGYTF.

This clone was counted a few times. The CDR3 coding sequence is TGTGCCAGCAGTGAATTTCGGGGTCCCCAAGAGACCCAGTACTTC. Translated: CASSEFRGPQETQYF. The chain is built from TRBV2 and TRBJ2-5; TRBD2 might be the D (5 bases). There are 15 residues in the CDR3. V was shortened by 2 bases and J by 1 base, with 11 bases between the two germline ends. From germline, CDR1 is SNHLY and CDR2 FYNNEI.

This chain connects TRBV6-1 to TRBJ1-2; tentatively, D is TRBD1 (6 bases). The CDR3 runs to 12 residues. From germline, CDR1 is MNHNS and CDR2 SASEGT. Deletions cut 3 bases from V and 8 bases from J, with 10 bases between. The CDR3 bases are TGTGCCAGCAGTGATCGGGGGGCCGGCTACACCTTC. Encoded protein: CASSDRGAGYTF.

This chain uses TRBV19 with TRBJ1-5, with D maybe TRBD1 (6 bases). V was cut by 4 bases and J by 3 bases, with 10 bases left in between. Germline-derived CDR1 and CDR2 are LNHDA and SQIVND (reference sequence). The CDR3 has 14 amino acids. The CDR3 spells CASSKGQINQPQHF. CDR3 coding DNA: TGTGCCAGTAGTAAAGGACAGATCAATCAGCCCCAGCATTTT.

The CDR3 sequence: CAWSVPDISGNTIYF. Written as DNA, the CDR3 is TGTGCCTGGAGTGTACCGGACATCTCTGGAAACACCATATATTTT. V and J are TRBV30 and TRBJ1-3, with TRBD1 as a possible D gene (5 bases). This CDR3 comprises 15 residues. The V gene's germline CDR1 is GTSNPN and CDR2 SVGIG (reference sequence). The V and J ends lost 0 bases and 0 bases respectively, with 9 bases between them.

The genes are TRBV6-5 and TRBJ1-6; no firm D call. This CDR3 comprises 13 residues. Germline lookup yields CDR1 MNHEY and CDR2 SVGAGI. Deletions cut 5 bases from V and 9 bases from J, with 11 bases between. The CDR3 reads CASSRLSGSPLHF. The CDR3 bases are TGTGCCAGCAGTCGCCTTTCGGGTTCACCCCTCCACTTT.

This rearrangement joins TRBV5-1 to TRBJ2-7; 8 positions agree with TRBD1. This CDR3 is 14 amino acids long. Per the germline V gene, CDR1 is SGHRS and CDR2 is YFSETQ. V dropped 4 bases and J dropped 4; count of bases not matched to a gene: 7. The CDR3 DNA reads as TGCGCCAGCAGCACCCAGGGGGCAGCGTACGAGCAGTACTTC. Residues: CASSTQGAAYEQYF.

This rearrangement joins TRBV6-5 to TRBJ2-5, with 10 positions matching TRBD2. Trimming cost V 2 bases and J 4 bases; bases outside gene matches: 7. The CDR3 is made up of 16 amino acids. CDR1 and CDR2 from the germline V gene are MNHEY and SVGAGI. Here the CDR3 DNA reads TGTGCCAGCAGTTACCCCGGAGCGGGGGGGCCAGAGACCCAGTACTTC. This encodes CASSYPGAGGPETQYF.

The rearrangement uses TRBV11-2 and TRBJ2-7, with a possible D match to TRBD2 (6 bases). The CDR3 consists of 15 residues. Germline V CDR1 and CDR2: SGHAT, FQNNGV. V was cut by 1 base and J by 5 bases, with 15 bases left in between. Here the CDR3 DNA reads TGTGCCAGCAGCTTAGTTGGAGGGGAGTGGAACGAGCAGTACTTC. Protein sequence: CASSLVGGEWNEQYF.

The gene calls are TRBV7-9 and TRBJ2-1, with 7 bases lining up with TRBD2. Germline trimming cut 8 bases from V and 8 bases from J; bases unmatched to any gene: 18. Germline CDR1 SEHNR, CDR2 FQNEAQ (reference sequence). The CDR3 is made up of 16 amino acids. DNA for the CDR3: TGTGCCAGCGACTTGTTCGAAAGGGGCGGGGGAGATGAGCAGTTCTTC. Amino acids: CASDLFERGGGDEQFF.

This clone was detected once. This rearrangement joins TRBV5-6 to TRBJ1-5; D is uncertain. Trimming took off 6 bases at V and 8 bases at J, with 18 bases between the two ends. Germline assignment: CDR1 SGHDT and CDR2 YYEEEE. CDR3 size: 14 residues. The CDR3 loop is CASNNYRGWEPQHF. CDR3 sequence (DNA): TGTGCCAGCAACAACTACCGGGGATGGGAGCCCCAGCATTTT.

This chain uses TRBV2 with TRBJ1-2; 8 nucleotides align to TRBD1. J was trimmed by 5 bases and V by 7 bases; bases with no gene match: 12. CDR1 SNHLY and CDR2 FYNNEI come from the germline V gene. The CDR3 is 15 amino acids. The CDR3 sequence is CASTEPQGAIYGYTF. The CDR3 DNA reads TGTGCCAGCACCGAACCCCAGGGGGCGATTTATGGCTACACCTTC.

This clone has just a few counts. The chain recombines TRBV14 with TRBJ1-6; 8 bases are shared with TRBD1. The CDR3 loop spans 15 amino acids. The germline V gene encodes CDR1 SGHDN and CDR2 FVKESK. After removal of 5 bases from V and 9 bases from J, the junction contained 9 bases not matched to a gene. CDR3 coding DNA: TGTGCCAGCAGCTCGCTGACAGGGGAAGCTTCACCCCTCCACTTT. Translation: CASSSLTGEASPLHF.

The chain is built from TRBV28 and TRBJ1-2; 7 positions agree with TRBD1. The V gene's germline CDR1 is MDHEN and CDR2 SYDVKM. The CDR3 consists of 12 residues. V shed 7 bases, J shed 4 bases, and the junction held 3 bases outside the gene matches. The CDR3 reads CASTRDSYGYTF. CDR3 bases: TGTGCCAGCACCCGGGACAGCTATGGCTACACCTTC.